The clone carrying this T cell receptor beta chain was counted only a few times. No antigen is known for it. The data stem from a study of cytomegalovirus exposure and HLA in healthy donors. Points from the study as a whole: In presence/absence analyses, roughly uniform sequencing depth across donors was assumed.

V lost 0 bases and J 4 bases, leaving 26 bases between the germline ends. This CDR3 spans 20 amino acids. From germline, CDR1 is SGDLS and CDR2 YYNGEE. The PCR used 60 Vbeta and 13 Jbeta primers. Data came from immunoSEQ multiplex PCR; TCRdb stores just in-frame clones and leaves some out. Of some 130,000 clones listed, 80% were seen once; the top ten hold 3% to 3.5%. The sample consisted of PBMCs. The rearrangement uses TRBV9 and TRBJ1-3; D perhaps matches TRBD1 (6 bases). The origin of this receptor is a male donor in good health and CMV-seronegative. CDR3 sequence reads: CASSVDPRDLQGMPGNTIYF. Here the CDR3 DNA reads TGTGCCAGCAGCGTAGACCCAAGAGATTTACAGGGAATGCCAGGAAACACCATATATTTT.